The 29 T cell receptor beta chains listed next were all sequenced from one sample in a study of monozygotic twins with cystic fibrosis. Here immunoSEQ multiplex PCR was the method, and the copy in TCRdb shows in-frame clones only, minus some. The sample has under 20,000 clones, roughly 89% seen once. Sequencing used blood. These receptors all come from a girl under 10 years old with cystic fibrosis.

The chain carries TRBV19 and TRBJ1-1; maybe TRBD1 (5 bases). The CDR3 runs to 15 residues. Germline values: CDR1 LNHDA, CDR2 SQIVND (reference sequence). The germline V and J ends were trimmed by 2 bases and 0 bases, with 10 bases remaining between them. The CDR3: CASSIWGGLNTEAFF. The CDR3 coding sequence is TGTGCCAGTAGTATATGGGGGGGTTTGAACACTGAAGCTTTCTTT. The full variable domain, with the rest looked up from reference TRBV19 and TRBJ1-1, is DGGITQSPKYLFRKEGQNVTLSCEQNLNHDAMYWYRQDPGQGLRLIYYSQIVNDFQKGDIAEGYSVSREKKESFPLTVTSAQKNPTAFYLCASSIWGGLNTEAFFGQGTRLTVV.

This rearrangement joins TRBV7-2 to TRBJ1-1; no clear D. This CDR3 is built from 13 residues. Trimming removed 4 bases from V and 4 bases from J, with 10 bases in between. The germline gives CDR1 SGHTA, CDR2 FQGNSA. The CDR3 spells CASSSNSATEAFF. CDR3 in DNA: TGTGCCAGCAGCTCCAACAGTGCCACTGAAGCTTTCTTT.

The chain is built from TRBV19 and TRBJ1-5, with TRBD1 matching over 7 bases. This CDR3 has 15 amino acids. V lost 6 bases, J lost 0 bases, and 5 bases stayed unmatched. Germline lookup yields CDR1 LNHDA and CDR2 SQIVND (reference sequence). CDR3 amino acids: CASRGQQNSNQPQHF. The CDR3 coding sequence is TGTGCCAGTAGGGGACAGCAAAATAGCAATCAGCCCCAGCATTTT.

This clone was seen a few times. The chain links TRBV9 to TRBJ1-1; unclear D gene. Germline CDR1 and CDR2: SGDLS and YYNGEE. V was clipped by 2 bases and J by 5 bases, with 10 bases between them. CDR3 length: 13 amino acids. CDR3 region: CASSVTDGTEAFF. CDR3 sequence (DNA): TGTGCCAGCAGCGTTACGGACGGGACTGAAGCTTTCTTT.

A few counts support this clone. The chain has TRBV27 and TRBJ2-7; the match to TRBD2 covers 7 bases. The CDR3 covers 13 residues. Germline values: CDR1 MNHEY, CDR2 SMNVEV (reference sequence). J was trimmed by 3 bases and V by 4 bases; bases with no gene match: 3. The CDR3 nucleotides read TGTGCCAGCAGTTCTGGCGGGAGCTACGAGCAGTACTTC. Translated: CASSSGGSYEQYF.

V gene TRBV10-3 combines with J gene TRBJ2-1, with unresolved D. Germline loops: CDR1 ENHRY, CDR2 SYGVKD. V was cut by 3 bases and J by 2 bases, with 11 bases left in between. The CDR3 is 15 residues long. The CDR3 nucleotides read TGTGCCATCAGTGACTGGGGTCAGGCCTACAATGAGCAGTTCTTC. Its protein is CAISDWGQAYNEQFF.

The chain carries TRBV7-2 and TRBJ1-6; D is unresolved. Germline V gene data show CDR1 as SGHTA and CDR2 as FQGNSA. The CDR3 length is 15 residues. V lost 2 bases to trimming and J lost 7 bases, with 12 bases between them. CDR3 amino acids: CASSLIGPPNSPLHF. CDR3 nucleotide sequence: TGTGCCAGCAGCTTAATAGGACCGCCGAATTCACCCCTCCACTTT. Full variable domain (rest looked up from reference TRBV7-2 and TRBJ1-6): GAGVSQSPSNKVTEKGKDVELRCDPISGHTALYWYRQSLGQGLEFLIYFQGNSAPDKSGLPSDRFSAERTGGSVSTLTIQRTQQEDSAVYLCASSLIGPPNSPLHFGNGTRLTVT.

The CDR3 DNA reads TGCGCCAGCAGCCAAGGGTACAGGGGGAACACTGAAGCTTTCTTT. Its translation is CASSQGYRGNTEAFF. V is TRBV4-3 and J is TRBJ1-1; 7 nucleotides agree with TRBD1. The V gene's germline CDR1 is LGHNA and CDR2 YSLEER. The CDR3 consists of 15 residues. V trimming: 1 base; J trimming: 1 base; junction bases outside the gene matches: 3.

This clone was detected only a few times. This chain connects TRBV19 to TRBJ1-2; 9 bases agree with TRBD1. Germline CDR1 is LNHDA and CDR2 is SQIVND (reference sequence). J gave up 3 bases and V 7 bases, and 6 bases lay outside the gene matches. The CDR3 consists of 14 residues. The CDR3 DNA is TGTGCCAGTACCTCGGACAGGGGTGACTATGGCTACACCTTC. Its translation is CASTSDRGDYGYTF.

The V gene is TRBV4-2, the J gene TRBJ1-3, with a weak D call TRBD1 (6 bases). Germline CDR1 and CDR2: LGHNA and YNFKEQ. V was clipped by 0 bases and J by 7 bases, with 13 bases between them. This CDR3 contains 15 residues. The CDR3 DNA reads as TGTGCCAGCAGCCAAGAGGGCAGGGGCCTGAACACCATATATTTT. It translates to CASSQEGRGLNTIYF.

V is TRBV7-6 and J is TRBJ2-5; TRBD2 matches 8 bases. Trimming removed 1 base from V and 0 bases from J; junction bases left unmatched: 4. The CDR3 loop spans 16 amino acids. Germline CDR1 reads SGHVS; CDR2 reads FNYEAQ. In nucleotides, the CDR3 is TGTGCCAGCAGCTTAGTGGGTAGCGGGAACCAAGAGACCCAGTACTTC. This encodes CASSLVGSGNQETQYF.

J is TRBJ2-7 and V is TRBV28, with D maybe TRBD1 (5 bases). The germline V gene has CDR1 MDHEN and CDR2 SYDVKM. V gave up 4 bases and J gave up 6 bases, with 13 bases separating them. This CDR3 contains 13 residues. In DNA, the CDR3 is TGTGCCAGCAGTTCCCCCGCAGGGCGCGAGCAGTACTTC. Amino acids: CASSSPAGREQYF.

The chain links TRBV6-1 to TRBJ1-1; D gene uncertain. V lost 4 bases to trimming and J lost 2 bases, with 8 bases between them. Germline loops: CDR1 MNHNS, CDR2 SASEGT. This CDR3 region has 13 residues. The CDR3 here is CASSAGRNTEAFF. The CDR3 nucleotides read TGTGCCAGCAGTGCGGGCCGAAACACTGAAGCTTTCTTT.

The genes are TRBV25-1 and TRBJ2-7; D ambiguous. With 5 bases removed from V and 2 bases from J, the gap between germline ends came to 13 bases. Germline CDR1 is MGHDK and CDR2 is SYGVNS. CDR3 length: 14 amino acids. Written as DNA, the CDR3 is TGTGCCAGCAGTCGTCTATGGGGTGCCTACGAGCAGTACTTC. Translated: CASSRLWGAYEQYF.

The chain combines TRBV19 with TRBJ1-4, with D possibly being TRBD1 (6 bases). V was cut by 6 bases and J by 4 bases, with 15 bases left in between. This CDR3 contains 15 residues. The germline V gene has CDR1 LNHDA and CDR2 SQIVND (reference sequence). The CDR3 protein is CASSPVQDSNEKLFF. The CDR3 DNA reads TGTGCCAGTAGCCCAGTTCAGGACAGTAATGAAAAACTGTTTTTT.

V gene TRBV2 combines with J gene TRBJ1-2, with TRBD1 identical over 8 bases. V gave up 5 bases and J gave up 1 base; unmatched junction bases: 3. This CDR3 has 14 residues. CDR1 and CDR2 (germline): SNHLY, FYNNEI. CDR3 sequence reads: CASSRGQDNYGYTF. The CDR3 nucleotides read TGTGCCAGCAGTCGGGGACAGGATAACTATGGCTACACCTTC.

V usage is TRBV5-1 and J usage is TRBJ2-2; 14 nucleotides line up with TRBD2. After removal of 4 bases from V and 8 bases from J, the junction contained 13 bases not matched to a gene. Germline V gene data show CDR1 as SGHRS and CDR2 as YFSETQ. The CDR3 has 18 residues. As DNA, the CDR3 is TGCGCCAGCAGCCCCTGGCAAAGGGGACTAGCGGGAGTTGGGGAGCTGTTTTTT. Translating it yields CASSPWQRGLAGVGELFF.

The CDR3 DNA follows: TGTGCCAGCAGCTCTCAAACAGGGTCGAACACTGAAGCTTTCTTT. The encoded protein is CASSSQTGSNTEAFF. The chain is built from TRBV5-8 and TRBJ1-1; weak D call: TRBD1 (6 bases). Trimming removed 3 bases at V and 1 base at J, with 13 bases between. The CDR3 is 15 amino acids. Germline CDR1 and CDR2: SGHTS and YDEGEE.

The chain is built from TRBV19 and TRBJ1-1; TRBD1 aligns across 7 bases. The ends lost 1 base at V and 1 base at J; junction bases unmatched: 6. Germline assignment: CDR1 LNHDA and CDR2 SQIVND (reference sequence). The CDR3 loop spans 16 amino acids. DNA of the CDR3: TGTGCCAGTAGTATAGTTCCGGGACAGAAGAACACTGAAGCTTTCTTT. Translating gives CASSIVPGQKNTEAFF.

A few counts support this clone. V usage is TRBV27 and J usage is TRBJ2-2; no definite D call. The length of the CDR3 is 15 residues. Germline V lookup: CDR1 MNHEY, CDR2 SMNVEV (reference sequence). V gave up 2 bases and J gave up 3 bases, with 10 bases separating them. The CDR3 here is CASSLGVSYTGELFF. The CDR3 coding sequence is TGTGCCAGCAGTTTAGGGGTGTCCTACACCGGGGAGCTGTTTTTT.

The chain is built from TRBV10-3 and TRBJ1-4; D unresolved. Germline V gives CDR1 ENHRY, CDR2 SYGVKD. Trimming removed 0 bases at V and 1 base at J, with 6 bases between. The CDR3 is 15 residues long. DNA of the CDR3: TGTGCCATCAGTGAGTCGGGAGGAACTAATGAAAAACTGTTTTTT. Translation gives CAISESGGTNEKLFF.

The chain joins TRBV19 to TRBJ2-7; TRBD2 agrees at 8 bases. J lost 5 bases, V lost 4 bases, and 4 bases had no gene match. This CDR3 region has 13 residues. Germline CDR1 is LNHDA and CDR2 is SQIVND (reference sequence). CDR3 residues: CASSNQAGDEQYF. CDR3 coding DNA: TGTGCCAGTAGTAACCAAGCGGGAGACGAGCAGTACTTC. The full variable domain, completed using reference TRBV19 and TRBJ2-7, is DGGITQSPKYLFRKEGQNVTLSCEQNLNHDAMYWYRQDPGQGLRLIYYSQIVNDFQKGDIAEGYSVSREKKESFPLTVTSAQKNPTAFYLCASSNQAGDEQYFGPGTRLTVT.

V usage is TRBV28 and J usage is TRBJ2-7; D remains ambiguous. This CDR3 has 14 amino acids. Trimming stripped 6 bases from V and 7 bases from J, with 19 bases between. Germline values: CDR1 MDHEN, CDR2 SYDVKM. Here the CDR3 DNA reads TGTGCCAGCAGCTCCCTTAGGAGAGGCTTTGAGCAGTACTTC. Protein product: CASSSLRRGFEQYF.

This chain connects TRBV18 to TRBJ2-2; TRBD2 matches 9 bases. The CDR3 runs 18 residues. The germline CDR1 and CDR2 sequences are KGHSH and LQKENI. The junction had 10 bases not matched to a gene; V was cut back by 1 base and J by 4 bases. Here the CDR3 reads CASSPRNNAGGSTGELFF. The CDR3 nucleotides are TGTGCCAGCTCACCACGGAACAATGCGGGGGGGTCCACCGGGGAGCTGTTTTTT.

The rearrangement links TRBV30 to TRBJ2-7, with D unresolved. Trimming cost V 3 bases and J 6 bases, with 21 bases left between them. CDR3 length equals 15 residues. Per germline, CDR1 GTSNPN and CDR2 SVGIG (reference sequence). CDR3 DNA: TGTGCCTGGAGCGTCGGACCCCAAGTGAGAAGCGAGCAGTACTTC. Translating gives CAWSVGPQVRSEQYF. Combining the CDR3 with reference TRBV30 and TRBJ2-7 gives the whole variable domain SQTIHQWPATLVQPVGSPLSLECTVEGTSNPNLYWYRQAAGRGLQLLFYSVGIGQISSEVPQNLSASRPQDRQFILSSKKLLLSDSGFYLCAWSVGPQVRSEQYFGPGTRLTVT.

CDR3: CATQERRTLNTEAFF. Here the CDR3 DNA reads TGTGCCACGCAAGAACGCCGGACGTTGAACACTGAAGCTTTCTTT. The chain couples TRBV7-2 to TRBJ1-1; D is unresolved. The V gene lost 10 bases and the J gene lost 0 bases, with 18 bases spanning the gap. Per germline, CDR1 SGHTA and CDR2 FQGNSA. This CDR3 comprises 15 residues.

The chain is built from TRBV19 and TRBJ1-1; D is uncertain. Germline V gene lookup returns CDR1 LNHDA and CDR2 SQIVND (reference sequence). V was trimmed by 1 base and J by 1 base, leaving 10 bases between them. The CDR3 has 15 residues. The DNA of the CDR3 is TGTGCCAGTAGTATAGGGGTGAATGGGAACACTGAAGCTTTCTTT. Amino acid sequence: CASSIGVNGNTEAFF.

This chain joins TRBV18 and TRBJ2-3, with 7 bases identical to TRBD1. The CDR3 length is 15 residues. Per the germline V gene, CDR1 is KGHSH and CDR2 is LQKENI. With 6 bases clipped from V and 3 bases from J, the junction kept 9 bases outside the gene matches. CDR3 DNA: TGTGCCAGCTCGCGTCGACAGGGCAATACAGATACGCAGTATTTT. This sequence encodes CASSRRQGNTDTQYF. The whole variable domain, remainder taken from reference TRBV18 and TRBJ2-3, is NAGVMQNPRHLVRRRGQEARLRCSPMKGHSHVYWYRQLPEEGLKFMVYLQKENIIDESGMPKERFSAEFPKEGPSILRIQQVVRGDSAAYFCASSRRQGNTDTQYFGPGTRLTVL.

V usage is TRBV28 and J usage is TRBJ2-1; D not certain. This CDR3 contains 12 residues. Trimming removed 6 bases at V and 6 bases at J, with 9 bases between. Per germline, CDR1 MDHEN and CDR2 SYDVKM. CDR3 bases: TGTGCCAGCAGCTCTGGCCCCAATGAGCAGTTCTTC. Translating gives CASSSGPNEQFF.